This TCR beta chain was profiled in a study of blood T cell repertoires in COVID-19. Overall study context: Whether acute or convalescent, the COVID-19 samples came from the United States, Italy and Spain. Sources were T cells, B-cell-depleted T cells, or PBMCs; the material itself was cDNA or gDNA.

As originally analysed: Amplification from reference gene primers served as the basis for estimated nucleated cell counts. The repertoire was sequenced with immunoSEQ multiplex PCR; TCRdb's copy has only in-frame clones and lacks some. The D gene and trimming were derived from the DNA, and the V and J assignments and clone size from that table. In the table there are 100,000 to 130,000 clones, about 93% of which are singletons. The CDR3 sequence is 18 residues long. Deletions cut 1 base from V and 0 bases from J, with 18 bases between. The germline V gene has CDR1 MNHNS and CDR2 SASEGT. The V call is TRBV6-1, the J call TRBJ1-1; a weak D match, TRBD1 (5 bases). Material for sequencing was peripheral blood. This TCR was sampled from a woman aged 25-40 years with acute or convalescent COVID-19. The chain's CDR3 is CASSEDRMRLDVNTEAFF. CDR3 bases: TGTGCCAGCAGTGAAGACAGGATGAGACTTGATGTGAACACTGAAGCTTTCTTT.